The 24 T cell receptor beta chains listed next were all sequenced from one sample in a study of cytomegalovirus exposure and HLA in healthy donors. Researchers ran the PCR with 60 Vbeta and 13 Jbeta primers. TCRdb's table, derived via immunoSEQ multiplex PCR, lists solely in-frame clones and lacks some. The sample lists about 280,000 clones; roughly 90% were seen once. The specimen sequenced was PBMCs. Receptors originate from a woman aged 18-35 years in good health and CMV-seronegative.

The V and J genes are TRBV5-1 and TRBJ1-2, with D unclear. In germline, CDR1 is SGHRS, CDR2 YFSETQ. The CDR3 is 16 residues long. Trimming pared 4 bases from V and 2 bases from J, leaving 18 bases between. The CDR3 is CASSPSAGGINYGYTF. In DNA, the CDR3 is TGCGCCAGCAGCCCCTCTGCGGGAGGGATAAACTATGGCTACACCTTC. The complete variable domain, with remaining parts taken from reference TRBV5-1 and TRBJ1-2, reads KAGVTQTPRYLIKTRGQQVTLSCSPISGHRSVSWYQQTPGQGLQFLFEYFSETQRNKGNFPGRFSGRQFSNSRSEMNVSTLELGDSALYLCASSPSAGGINYGYTFGSGTRLTVV.

The rearrangement links TRBV27 to TRBJ1-2; possibly TRBD1 for D (6 bases). With 8 bases removed from V and 2 bases from J, the gap between germline ends came to 12 bases. CDR1 is MNHEY, CDR2 SMNVEV, per germline (reference sequence). The CDR3 contains 13 residues. In DNA form, the CDR3 reads TGTGCCAGCGGACAGTCTAAGAACTATGGCTACACCTTC. Protein sequence: CASGQSKNYGYTF.

The rearrangement uses TRBV21-1 and TRBJ1-5; TRBD1 is the table's D call and was not checked against the DNA. TRBV21-1 is a listed pseudogene. The CDR3 covers 14 residues. CDR3 nucleotides: TGTGCCGATGGACAGGGGCTGTGGGATCAGCCCCAGCATTTT. It yields the protein CADGQGLWDQPQHF.

This sequence joins TRBV5-6 and TRBJ2-7; 8 nucleotides match TRBD1. Germline CDR1 reads SGHDT; CDR2 reads YYEEEE. V lost 4 bases and J lost 0; bases outside the gene matches: 3. The CDR3 is 14 amino acids. CDR3: CASSIGTGSYEQYF. For the CDR3, the DNA is TGTGCCAGCAGCATTGGGACAGGCTCCTACGAGCAGTACTTC.

The V and J genes are TRBV2 and TRBJ2-2; 10 bases align to TRBD2. The CDR3 sequence is 15 residues long. The V gene end was trimmed by 7 bases and the J gene end by 4 bases; junction bases not matched to a gene: 6. Germline CDR1 and CDR2: SNHLY and FYNNEI. CDR3 region: CASISAGGPTGELFF. The CDR3 DNA reads as TGTGCCAGCATTTCAGCGGGGGGGCCCACCGGGGAGCTGTTTTTT.

This chain joins TRBV5-1 and TRBJ2-3; 8 nucleotides agree with TRBD2. Per germline, CDR1 SGHRS and CDR2 YFSETQ. The CDR3 is 15 residues long. V gave up 4 bases and J gave up 2 bases; unmatched junction bases: 6. CDR3 bases: TGCGCCAGCAGCCTTAGCGGGGAGAACACAGATACGCAGTATTTT. The encoded protein is CASSLSGENTDTQYF.

The chain recombines TRBV5-1 with TRBJ2-3; D remains unclear. The V gene lost 6 bases and the J gene lost 6 bases, with 8 bases spanning the gap. The CDR3 loop spans 11 amino acids. Per the germline V gene, CDR1 is SGHRS and CDR2 is YFSETQ. This CDR3 reads CASTESDTQYF. The DNA of the CDR3 is TGCGCCAGCACCGAGTCGGATACGCAGTATTTT.

The V gene is TRBV6-6, the J gene TRBJ1-2; D is possibly TRBD1 (6 bases). V lost 4 bases to trimming and J lost 8 bases, with 11 bases between them. The CDR3 has 12 amino acids. Germline lookup yields CDR1 MNHNY and CDR2 SVGAGI (reference sequence). In DNA, the CDR3 is TGTGCCAGCAGTTTTTACAGGGAGGGCTACACCTTC. As protein: CASSFYREGYTF.

The chain carries TRBV15 and TRBJ2-7, with a tentative D call TRBD2 (6 bases). The V gene lost 0 bases and the J gene lost 6 bases, with 9 bases spanning the gap. The CDR3 is made up of 13 amino acids. Per the germline V gene, CDR1 is LNHNV and CDR2 is YYDKDF (reference sequence). In nucleotides, the CDR3 is TGTGCCACCAGCAGAGACCGGGGAGGCGAGCAGTACTTC. It yields the protein CATSRDRGGEQYF.

Remarks on this clone: Sequence at one end of the junction differs from germline and may be a read error. The chain has TRBV7-9 and TRBJ2-7; D is possibly TRBD2 (5 bases). The length of the CDR3 is 13 residues. Germline CDR1 is SEHNR and CDR2 is FQNEAQ (reference sequence). CDR3 DNA: TGTTCCAGCAGCTTACATGGGGAGTACGAGCAGTACTTC. This codes for CSSSLHGEYEQYF.

The chain recombines TRBV4-1 with TRBJ2-7; 9 bases match TRBD1. CDR3 length: 15 residues. The germline V gene encodes CDR1 MGHRA and CDR2 YSYEKL. The ends lost 3 bases at V and 3 bases at J; junction bases unmatched: 6. In DNA form, the CDR3 reads TGCGCCAGCAGCCAGATGGACAGGGGAGACTACGAGCAGTACTTC. This sequence encodes CASSQMDRGDYEQYF.

The CDR3: CASSSTRGWVNTEAFF. The CDR3 region has the DNA TGTGCCAGCAGCTCAACCAGGGGGTGGGTGAACACTGAAGCTTTCTTT. V and J are TRBV7-9 and TRBJ1-1, with TRBD1 identical over 7 bases. The CDR3 has 16 amino acids. V gave up 4 bases and J gave up 0 bases; unmatched junction bases: 8. CDR1 and CDR2 from the germline V gene are SEHNR and FQNEAQ (reference sequence). Using reference TRBV7-9 and TRBJ1-1 for the parts outside the CDR3, the full variable domain is DTGVSQNPRHKITKRGQNVTFRCDPISEHNRLYWYRQTLGQGPEFLTYFQNEAQLEKSRLLSDRFSAERPKGSFSTLEIQRTEQGDSAMYLCASSSTRGWVNTEAFFGQGTRLTVV.

The rearrangement uses TRBV27 and TRBJ1-3; no firm D call. V was shortened by 8 bases and J by 0 bases, with 14 bases between the two germline ends. The CDR3 has 15 amino acids. Per germline, CDR1 MNHEY and CDR2 SMNVEV (reference sequence). CDR3 DNA sequence: TGTGCCAGCGGTCCTCCCCGCAGCTCTGGAAACACCATATATTTT. Protein product: CASGPPRSSGNTIYF.

The rearrangement joins TRBV7-9 to TRBJ1-2; tentative D call: TRBD1 (5 bases). Trimming left V 7 bases short and J 0 bases short, with 15 bases between. This CDR3 comprises 15 residues. The germline V gene encodes CDR1 SEHNR and CDR2 FQNEAQ (reference sequence). The CDR3 loop is CASNPPGRANYGYTF. The CDR3 region has the DNA TGTGCCAGCAACCCTCCAGGCAGGGCTAACTATGGCTACACCTTC.

The CDR3 region has the DNA TGCAGCGTTGAAGGCTCCACGGATGAGCAGTTCTTC. As protein: CSVEGSTDEQFF. The chain uses TRBV29-1 and TRBJ2-1; D gene uncertain. Germline V CDR1 and CDR2: SQVTM, ANQGSEA. The CDR3 has 12 amino acids. V gave up 1 base and J gave up 8 bases, with 9 bases separating them.

This rearrangement joins TRBV29-1 to TRBJ2-7, with D possibly being TRBD1 (5 bases). V lost 6 bases and J 6 bases, leaving 9 bases between the germline ends. This CDR3 is 10 amino acids long. Germline V gives CDR1 SQVTM, CDR2 ANQGSEA. Written as DNA, the CDR3 is TGCAGCGTGGGGCAAGGCGAGCAGTACTTC. Translating gives CSVGQGEQYF.

The genes are TRBV6-5 and TRBJ1-3; no clear D gene. The CDR3 covers 13 residues. V was cut by 7 bases and J by 5 bases, with 12 bases left in between. CDR1 is MNHEY, CDR2 SVGAGI, per germline. CDR3 protein: CASIPGNRNTIYF. As DNA, the CDR3 is TGTGCCAGCATACCCGGGAATCGAAACACCATATATTTT.

The V gene is TRBV11-1, the J gene TRBJ2-1; no clear D gene. The CDR3 sequence is 15 residues long. Trimming stripped 5 bases from V and 2 bases from J, with 13 bases between. Germline CDR1 and CDR2: SGHAT and FQDESV (reference sequence). The CDR3 bases are TGTGCCAGCAGCCTAGGCGGTTTCCCCTACAATGAGCAGTTCTTC. Amino acids: CASSLGGFPYNEQFF.

This clone has a single count. The chain has TRBV7-8 and TRBJ1-1, with a tentative D call TRBD1 (5 bases). The CDR3 contains 13 residues. Germline CDR1 SGHVS, CDR2 FQNEAQ. V was pared by 2 bases and J by 7 bases, with 11 bases between. CDR3 residues: CASSLPGGCEAFF. The DNA for the CDR3 is TGTGCCAGCAGCTTACCCGGGGGGTGTGAAGCTTTCTTT.

Regarding this clone: The junction and the germline gene differ at one end; a read error may be behind it. The chain recombines TRBV7-9 with TRBJ1-4; D not resolved. CDR1 and CDR2 (germline): SEHNR, FQNEAQ (reference sequence). The CDR3 runs to 14 residues. CDR3 bases: TGTTCCAGCAGCTTAAGCGGAACTAATGAAAAACTGTTTTTT. This codes for CSSSLSGTNEKLFF.

The genes are TRBV29-1 and TRBJ1-1, with no clear D. Germline values: CDR1 SQVTM, CDR2 ANQGSEA. The CDR3 extends over 12 amino acids. V lost 6 bases and J lost 9, with 17 bases in between. The CDR3 is CSVIGPRGKAFF. The CDR3 DNA is TGCAGCGTGATTGGTCCCCGAGGGAAAGCTTTCTTT.

This sequence joins TRBV7-8 and TRBJ2-6; possible D gene TRBD1, 6 bases. Germline V gives CDR1 SGHVS, CDR2 FQNEAQ. The CDR3 runs to 18 residues. V was clipped by 1 base and J by 0 bases, with 13 bases between them. CDR3 DNA sequence: TGTGCCAGCAGCTTAGAGAACAGGGTTTACTCTGGGGCCAACGTCCTGACTTTC. Protein product: CASSLENRVYSGANVLTF. Supplemented by reference TRBV7-8 and TRBJ2-6, the full variable domain reads GAGVSQSPRYKVAKRGQDVALRCDPISGHVSLFWYQQALGQGPEFLTYFQNEAQLDKSGLPSDRFFAERPEGSVSTLKIQRTQQEDSAVYLCASSLENRVYSGANVLTFGAGSRLTVL.

The V and J genes are TRBV6-6 and TRBJ2-1; possible D gene TRBD2, 5 bases. CDR1 is MNHNY and CDR2 is SVGAGI in the germline V gene (reference sequence). V was pared by 7 bases and J by 9 bases, with 7 bases between. This CDR3 contains 10 residues. The CDR3 region has the DNA TGTGCCAGCACCGGACTTGAGCAGTTCTTC. This codes for CASTGLEQFF.

V usage is TRBV6-1 and J usage is TRBJ2-1; 14 positions agree with TRBD2. CDR3 length: 17 residues. V trimming: 4 bases; J trimming: 0 bases; junction bases outside the gene matches: 2. Germline values: CDR1 MNHNS, CDR2 SASEGT. DNA for the CDR3: TGTGCCAGCAGTGGGACTAGCGGGGGGATCTCCTACAATGAGCAGTTCTTC. It encodes CASSGTSGGISYNEQFF.